This T cell receptor (beta chain) was captured in a study of T cells in localized non-small cell lung cancer. Whole-study findings and limits: Turning up in adjacent lung were a median about 56 of the top 100 tumor clones. The greatest T cell clonality was found in uninvolved adjacent lung (higher than in tumor). Sequencing covered just one tumor region, so heterogeneity cannot be ruled out.

This clone was counted only a few times. The antigen remains unidentified. Germline CDR1 and CDR2: MRHNA and SNTAGT. Trimming removed 3 bases at V and 1 base at J, with 12 bases between. The CDR3 runs 15 residues. TCRdb's copy holds only in-frame clones and misses some; the assay was immunoSEQ multiplex PCR. This sample has tens of thousands of clones, with about 90% found just once. The genes are TRBV6-4 and TRBJ2-5; tentative D call: TRBD2 (6 bases). The starting material was peripheral blood, obtained before any cancer treatment. The source of this sequence is a male donor at least 60 years old with stage I squamous cell lung carcinoma. Here the CDR3 DNA reads TGTGCCAGCAGTGATCGGAGGGATCTCCAAGAGACCCAGTACTTC. Translating it yields CASSDRRDLQETQYF.